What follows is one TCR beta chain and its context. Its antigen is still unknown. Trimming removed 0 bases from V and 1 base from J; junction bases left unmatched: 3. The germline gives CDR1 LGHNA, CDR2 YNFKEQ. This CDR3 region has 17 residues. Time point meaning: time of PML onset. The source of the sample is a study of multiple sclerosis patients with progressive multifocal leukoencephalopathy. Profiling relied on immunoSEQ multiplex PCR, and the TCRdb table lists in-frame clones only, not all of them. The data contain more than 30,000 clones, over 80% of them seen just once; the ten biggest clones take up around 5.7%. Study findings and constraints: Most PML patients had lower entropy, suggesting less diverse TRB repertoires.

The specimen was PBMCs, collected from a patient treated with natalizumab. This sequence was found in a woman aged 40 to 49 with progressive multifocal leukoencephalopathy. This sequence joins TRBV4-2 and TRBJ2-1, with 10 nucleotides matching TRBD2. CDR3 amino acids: CASSQDWTSGSYNEQFF. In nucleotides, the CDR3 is TGTGCCAGCAGCCAAGATTGGACTAGCGGATCCTACAATGAGCAGTTCTTC.